This T cell receptor (beta chain) derives from a study of T-cell memory formation after mild COVID-19. V lost 0 bases, J lost 3 bases, and 10 bases lay in between. Germline V gene lookup returns CDR1 SGDLS and CDR2 YYNGEE. This CDR3 contains 15 residues. TCRdb passed the 5' RACE reads through MiXCR, listing each CDR3 protein once. The table lists about 360,000 distinct CDR3 sequences, roughly an eighth of them singletons. This clonotype was counted between two and nine times. This sequence joins TRBV9 and TRBJ1-5, with unresolved D. What was sequenced was PBMCs or a T cell subset sorted from them (not recorded which). The sequence derives from a man aged 18 to 30 who had mild COVID-19 (a few samples of this study predate the infection). Cell type and time point are not known. The chain's CDR3 is CASSVGGSYNQPQHF. The CDR3 DNA sequence: TGTGCCAGCAGCGTAGGAGGGTCTTACAATCAGCCCCAGCATTTT.